The sequence of this TCR beta chain was determined in a study of vaccination effects on CD4 cells after COVID-19. Regarding this clone: The antigen is unknown.

This CDR3 region has 11 residues. CDR1 and CDR2 from the germline V gene are SGDLS and YYNGEE. V lost 4 bases and J lost 8, with 9 bases in between. The repertoire was sequenced with immunoSEQ multiplex PCR; TCRdb's copy has only in-frame clones and lacks some. Here the sample spans more than 60,000 clones, around 70% being singletons. Culture lasted approximately 10 days before CD4+ T cell isolation. Participants were vaccinated with two doses of either the BNT162b2 or mRNA-1273 vaccine. Sequenced here: CD4+ T cells from PBMCs cultured without peptide, sampled after COVID-19 vaccination. This receptor was identified in a human donor who received a COVID-19 vaccine. The rearrangement joins TRBV9 to TRBJ1-2; D gene uncertain. CDR3: CASSSDWGYTF. The CDR3 nucleotides read TGTGCCAGCAGCTCCGATTGGGGCTACACCTTC.